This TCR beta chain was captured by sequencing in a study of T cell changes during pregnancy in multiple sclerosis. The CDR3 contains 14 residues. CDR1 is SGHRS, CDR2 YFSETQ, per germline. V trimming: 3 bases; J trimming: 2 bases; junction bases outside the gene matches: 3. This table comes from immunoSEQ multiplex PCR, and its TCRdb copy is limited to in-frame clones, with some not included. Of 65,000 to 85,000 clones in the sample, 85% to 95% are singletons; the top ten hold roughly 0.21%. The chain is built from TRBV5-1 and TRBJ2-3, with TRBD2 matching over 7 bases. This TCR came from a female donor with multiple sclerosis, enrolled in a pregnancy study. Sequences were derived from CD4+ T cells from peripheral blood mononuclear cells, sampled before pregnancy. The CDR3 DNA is TGCGCCAGCAGCTCGGGGGGAGACACAGATACGCAGTATTTT. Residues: CASSSGGDTDTQYF.